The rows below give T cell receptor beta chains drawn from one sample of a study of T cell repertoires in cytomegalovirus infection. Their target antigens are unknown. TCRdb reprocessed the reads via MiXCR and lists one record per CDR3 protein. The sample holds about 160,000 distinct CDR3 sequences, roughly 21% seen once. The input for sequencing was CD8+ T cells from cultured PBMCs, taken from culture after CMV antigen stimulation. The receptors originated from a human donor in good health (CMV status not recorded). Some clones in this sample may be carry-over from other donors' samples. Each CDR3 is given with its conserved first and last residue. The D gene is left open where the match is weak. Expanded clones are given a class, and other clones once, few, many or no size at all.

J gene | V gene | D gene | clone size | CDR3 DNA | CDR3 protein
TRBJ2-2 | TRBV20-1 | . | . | TGCAGTGGCGCAAAGGAGGGGGCGGGCACCGGGGAGCTGTTTTTT | CSGAKEGAGTGELFF
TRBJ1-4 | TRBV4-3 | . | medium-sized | TGCGCCAGCAGCAAAGAAGCCCGGGCAACTAATGAAAAACTGTTTTTT | CASSKEARATNEKLFF
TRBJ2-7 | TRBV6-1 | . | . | TGTGCCAGCAGTGAAGTCCCCCAGAGCTCCTACGAGCAGTACTTC | CASSEVPQSSYEQYF
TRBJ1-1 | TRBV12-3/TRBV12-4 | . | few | TGTGCCAGCAGTCCGGGAGATGAAGCTTTCTTT | CASSPGDEAFF
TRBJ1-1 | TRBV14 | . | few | TGTGCCAGCAGCCAGTTATCGCGCCAGGGGGCTTTCTTT | CASSQLSRQGAFF
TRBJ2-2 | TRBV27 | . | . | TGTGCCAGCAGTCCGACACCGGGACACGGGATAGGAGGGGAGCTGTTTTTT | CASSPTPGHGIGGELFF
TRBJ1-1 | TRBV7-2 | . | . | TGTGCCAGCAGCACCCGGACAGAGATAAACACTGAAGCTTTCTTT | CASSTRTEINTEAFF
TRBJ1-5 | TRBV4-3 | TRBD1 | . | TGCGCCAGCAGTAAGGATAGGGGGCGATTTCAGCCCCAGCATTTT | CASSKDRGRFQPQHF
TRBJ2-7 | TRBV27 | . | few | TGTGCCAGCAGTCCGGCCGGACGGTTCTACGAGCAGTACTTC | CASSPAGRFYEQYF
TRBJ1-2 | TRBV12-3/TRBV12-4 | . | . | TGTGCCAGCAGCTCAGGGGATTATGGCTACACCTTC | CASSSGDYGYTF
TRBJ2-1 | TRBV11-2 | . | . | TGTGCCAGCAGCTTAGTTTACGGGGGAATAAACAATGAGCAGTTCTTC | CASSLVYGGINNEQFF
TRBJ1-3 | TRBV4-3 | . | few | TGCGCCAGCAGCCAAGATTCCAGGTTGCGGGTACCTGGAAACACCATATATTTT | CASSQDSRLRVPGNTIYF
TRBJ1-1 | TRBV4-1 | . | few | TGCGCCAGCAGCCAAGTCACCGGTCTCGCTAGCCCTGAAGCTTTCTTT | CASSQVTGLASPEAFF
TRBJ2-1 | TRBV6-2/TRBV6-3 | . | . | TGTGCCAGCAGTTCCCCGGGGGACCGGCGGGGAGCCCATAACTACAATGAGCAGTTCTTC | CASSSPGDRRGAHNYNEQFF
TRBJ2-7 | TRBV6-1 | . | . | TGTGCCAGCAGTGAAGGCCCCCCCAGGTTTTCCTACGAGCAGTACTTC | CASSEGPPRFSYEQYF
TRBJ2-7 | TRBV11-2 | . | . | TGTGCCAGCAGCTTTGGTCGGGGATCCTACGAGCAGTACTTC | CASSFGRGSYEQYF
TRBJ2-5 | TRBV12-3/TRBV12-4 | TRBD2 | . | TGTGCCAGCAGCCACTGGGGCGCTAGCGGGGAAGCCCAAGAGACCCAGTACTTC | CASSHWGASGEAQETQYF
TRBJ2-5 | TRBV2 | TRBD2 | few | TGTGCCAGCGATTACCCGGGAGGATGGGAGACCCAGTACTTC | CASDYPGGWETQYF
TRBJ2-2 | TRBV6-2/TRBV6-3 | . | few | TGTGCCAGCATGAGGGGCAGAACGAACACCGGGGAGCTGTTTTTT | CASMRGRTNTGELFF
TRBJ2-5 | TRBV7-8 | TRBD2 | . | TGTGCCAGCAGCTTGGGCGCGGGACTAGGGGAGACCCAGTACTTC | CASSLGAGLGETQYF
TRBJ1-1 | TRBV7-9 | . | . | TGTGCCAGCACCTCGGACCTAGAAGCTTTCTTT | CASTSDLEAFF
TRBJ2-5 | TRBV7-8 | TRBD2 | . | TGTGCCAGCAGCTTACCCGGACTAGCGGGGGAAGGGACCCAGTACTTC | CASSLPGLAGEGTQYF